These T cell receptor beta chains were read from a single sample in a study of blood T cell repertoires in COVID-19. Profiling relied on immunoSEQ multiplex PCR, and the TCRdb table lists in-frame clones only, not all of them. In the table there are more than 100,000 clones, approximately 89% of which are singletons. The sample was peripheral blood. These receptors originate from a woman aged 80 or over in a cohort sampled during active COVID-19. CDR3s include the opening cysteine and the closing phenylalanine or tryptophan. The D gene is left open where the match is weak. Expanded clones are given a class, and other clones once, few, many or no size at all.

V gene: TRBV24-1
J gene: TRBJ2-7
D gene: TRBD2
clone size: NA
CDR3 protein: CATSERTSYEQYF
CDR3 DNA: TGTGCCACCAGTGAGCGGACTAGCTACGAGCAGTACTTC

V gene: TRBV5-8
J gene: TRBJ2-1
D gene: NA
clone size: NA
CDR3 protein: CASSLIYNEQFF
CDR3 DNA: TGTGCCAGCAGCTTAATATACAATGAGCAGTTCTTC

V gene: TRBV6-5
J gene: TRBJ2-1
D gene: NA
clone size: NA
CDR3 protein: CASSRGGANEQFF
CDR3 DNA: TGTGCCAGCAGTAGGGGGGGGGCAAATGAGCAGTTCTTC

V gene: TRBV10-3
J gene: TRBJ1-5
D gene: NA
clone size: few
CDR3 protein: CAAQGSNQPQHF
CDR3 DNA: TGTGCCGCGCAGGGGAGCAATCAGCCCCAGCATTTT

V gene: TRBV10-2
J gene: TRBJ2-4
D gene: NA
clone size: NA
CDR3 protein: CASSEWGEGAKNIQYF
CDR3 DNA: TGCGCCAGCAGTGAGTGGGGCGAAGGAGCCAAAAACATTCAGTACTTC

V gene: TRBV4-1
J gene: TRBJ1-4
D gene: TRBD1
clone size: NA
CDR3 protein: CASSPPTGGNEKLFF
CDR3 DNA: TGCGCCAGCAGCCCCCCGACAGGGGGCAATGAAAAACTGTTTTTT

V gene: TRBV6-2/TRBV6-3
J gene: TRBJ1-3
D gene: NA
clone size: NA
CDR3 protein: CASSDTGSGNTIYF
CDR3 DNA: TGTGCCAGCAGTGATACAGGCTCTGGAAACACCATATATTTT

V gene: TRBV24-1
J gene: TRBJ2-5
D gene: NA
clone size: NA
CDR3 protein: CATSEEGVTQYF
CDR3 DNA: TGTGCCACCAGTGAGGAAGGGGTAACCCAGTACTTC

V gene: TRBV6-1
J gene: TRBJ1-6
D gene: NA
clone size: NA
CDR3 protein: CASSEIRGRREF
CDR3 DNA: TGTGCCAGCAGTGAAATTAGGGGTCGGCGTGAGTTT

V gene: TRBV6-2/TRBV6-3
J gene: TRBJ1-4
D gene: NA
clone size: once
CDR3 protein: CASSYSTSTVLNEKLFF
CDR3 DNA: TGTGCCAGCAGTTACTCGACATCGACAGTCCTTAATGAAAAACTGTTTTTT

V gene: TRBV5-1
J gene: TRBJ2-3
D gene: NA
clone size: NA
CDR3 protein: CASSLATDRSDTQYF
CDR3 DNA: TGCGCCAGCAGCTTGGCGACGGACAGATCAGATACGCAGTATTTT

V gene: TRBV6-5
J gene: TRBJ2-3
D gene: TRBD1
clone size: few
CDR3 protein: CASSYSGGTADTQYF
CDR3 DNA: TGTGCCAGCAGTTACTCAGGGGGCACGGCAGATACGCAGTATTTT

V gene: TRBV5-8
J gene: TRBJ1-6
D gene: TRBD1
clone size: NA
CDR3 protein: CASSLAPGQGFYNSPLHF
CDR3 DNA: TGTGCCAGCAGCTTGGCCCCGGGACAGGGGTTCTATAATTCACCCCTCCACTTT

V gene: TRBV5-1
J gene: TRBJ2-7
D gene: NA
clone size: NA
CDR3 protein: CASSSKQGYEQYF
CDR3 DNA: TGCGCCAGCAGCTCGAAACAGGGATACGAGCAGTACTTC

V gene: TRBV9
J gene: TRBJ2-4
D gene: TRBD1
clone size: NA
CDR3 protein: CASSPRTGENIQYF
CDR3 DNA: TGTGCCAGCAGCCCAAGGACAGGGGAAAACATTCAGTACTTC

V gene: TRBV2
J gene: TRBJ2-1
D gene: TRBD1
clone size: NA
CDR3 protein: CASSEGNRGYEQFF
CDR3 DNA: TGTGCCAGCAGTGAAGGTAACAGGGGGTATGAGCAGTTCTTC

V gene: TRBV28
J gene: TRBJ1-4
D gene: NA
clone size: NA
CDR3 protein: CASSLYIRAGGEKLFF
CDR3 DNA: TGTGCCAGCAGTTTATACATTAGGGCTGGAGGTGAAAAACTGTTTTTT

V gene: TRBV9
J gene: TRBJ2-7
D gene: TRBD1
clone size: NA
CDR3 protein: CASSPWDRAYEQYF
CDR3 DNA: TGTGCCAGCAGCCCCTGGGACAGGGCATACGAGCAGTACTTC

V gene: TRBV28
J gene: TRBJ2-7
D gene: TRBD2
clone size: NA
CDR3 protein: CASSYPPGTSGRAYEQYF
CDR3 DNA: TGTGCCAGCAGTTACCCTCCCGGGACTAGCGGGAGGGCTTACGAGCAGTACTTC

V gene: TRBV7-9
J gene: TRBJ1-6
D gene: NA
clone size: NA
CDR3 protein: CASRRDSSNSPLHF
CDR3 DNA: TGTGCCAGCAGGCGCGACAGTTCTAATTCACCCCTCCACTTT

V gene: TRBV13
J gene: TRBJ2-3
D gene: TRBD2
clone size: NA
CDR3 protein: CASSPPRAGADTQYF
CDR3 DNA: TGTGCCAGCAGCCCACCTCGAGCGGGAGCAGATACGCAGTATTTT

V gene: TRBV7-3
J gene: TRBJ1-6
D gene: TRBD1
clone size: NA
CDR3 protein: CASSLVGTGDSPLHF
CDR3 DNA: TGTGCCAGCAGCTTAGTAGGGACAGGGGACTCACCCCTCCACTTT

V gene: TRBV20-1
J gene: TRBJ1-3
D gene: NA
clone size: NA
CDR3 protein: CSASPGSGNTIYF
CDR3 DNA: TGCAGTGCTAGTCCCGGCTCTGGAAACACCATATATTTT

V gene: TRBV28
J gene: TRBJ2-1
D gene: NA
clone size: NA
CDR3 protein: CASRSSMGVRTQFF
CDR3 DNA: TGTGCCAGCAGAAGTTCCATGGGAGTAAGGACGCAGTTCTTC

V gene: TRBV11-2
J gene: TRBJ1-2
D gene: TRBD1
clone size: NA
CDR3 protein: CASSLPPGTGPTF
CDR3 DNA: TGTGCCAGCAGCTTACCCCCCGGGACAGGCCCCACCTTC

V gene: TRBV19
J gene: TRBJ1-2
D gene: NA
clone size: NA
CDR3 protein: CASTSGLIVRGYTF
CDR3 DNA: TGTGCCAGTACATCGGGGTTGATCGTCCGTGGCTACACCTTC

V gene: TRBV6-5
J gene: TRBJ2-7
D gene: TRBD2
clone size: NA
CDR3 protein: CASSYSGGNEQYF
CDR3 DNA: TGTGCCAGCAGTTACTCGGGAGGGAACGAGCAGTACTTC

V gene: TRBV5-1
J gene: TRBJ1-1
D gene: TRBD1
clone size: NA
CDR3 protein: CASSVTGGSNTEAFF
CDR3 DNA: TGCGCCAGCAGCGTGACAGGGGGCTCGAACACTGAAGCTTTCTTT

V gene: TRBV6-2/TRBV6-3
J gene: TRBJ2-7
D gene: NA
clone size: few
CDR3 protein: CASSYPRTPAYSYEQYF
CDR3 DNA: TGTGCCAGCAGTTACCCCAGGACACCCGCATACTCCTACGAGCAGTACTTC

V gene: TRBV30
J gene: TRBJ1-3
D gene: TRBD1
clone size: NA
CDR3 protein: CAWRGIPGTGSGNTIYF
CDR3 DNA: TGTGCCTGGAGGGGGATTCCCGGGACAGGGTCCGGAAACACCATATATTTT

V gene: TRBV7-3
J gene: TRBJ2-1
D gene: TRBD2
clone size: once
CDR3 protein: CASSRALGGSSYNEQFF
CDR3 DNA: TGTGCCAGCAGCCGCGCCTTGGGGGGGAGCTCCTACAATGAGCAGTTCTTC

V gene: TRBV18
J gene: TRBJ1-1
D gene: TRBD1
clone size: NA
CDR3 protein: CASSPFRGLGDTEAFF
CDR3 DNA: TGTGCCAGCTCACCATTCAGGGGGTTAGGGGACACTGAAGCTTTCTTT

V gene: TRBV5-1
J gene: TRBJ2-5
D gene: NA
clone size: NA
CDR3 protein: CASSSRTGETQYF
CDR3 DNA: TGCGCCAGCAGCTCAAGGACTGGCGAGACCCAGTACTTC

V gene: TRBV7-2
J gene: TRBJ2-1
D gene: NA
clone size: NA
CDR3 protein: CASSLDRYNEQFF
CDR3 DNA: TGTGCCAGCAGCTTAGACAGATACAATGAGCAGTTCTTC

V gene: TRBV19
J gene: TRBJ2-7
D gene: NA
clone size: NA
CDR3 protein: CASSRRGYEQYF
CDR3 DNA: TGTGCCAGTAGTAGAAGGGGGTACGAGCAGTACTTC

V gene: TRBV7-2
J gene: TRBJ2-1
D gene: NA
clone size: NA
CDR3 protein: CASSLFGADNEQFF
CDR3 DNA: TGTGCCAGCAGCTTATTTGGGGCGGACAATGAGCAGTTCTTC

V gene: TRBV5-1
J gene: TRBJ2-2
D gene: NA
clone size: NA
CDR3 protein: CASSLDSSTGELFF
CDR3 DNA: TGCGCCAGCAGCTTGGATTCGTCCACCGGGGAGCTGTTTTTT

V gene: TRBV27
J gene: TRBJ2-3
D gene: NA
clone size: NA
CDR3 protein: CASTLAGSDTQYF
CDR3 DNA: TGTGCCAGCACTCTTGCCGGGTCTGATACGCAGTATTTT

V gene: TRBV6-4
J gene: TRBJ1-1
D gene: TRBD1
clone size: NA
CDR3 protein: CASRETGGTEAFF
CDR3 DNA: TGTGCCAGCAGAGAGACAGGGGGGACTGAAGCTTTCTTT

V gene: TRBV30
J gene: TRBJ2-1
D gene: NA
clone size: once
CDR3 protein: CAWSGSKAYNEQFF
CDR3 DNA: TGTGCCTGGAGTGGGAGTAAGGCCTACAATGAGCAGTTCTTC

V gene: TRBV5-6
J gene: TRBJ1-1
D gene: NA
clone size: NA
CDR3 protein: CASSLRGSYEAFF
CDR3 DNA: TGTGCCAGCAGCTTGCGGGGGAGTTATGAAGCTTTCTTT

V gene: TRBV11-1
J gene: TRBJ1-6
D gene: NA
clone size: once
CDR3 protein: CASSSTGPGNSPLHF
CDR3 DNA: TGTGCCAGCAGCTCCACAGGGCCCGGGAATTCACCCCTCCACTTT

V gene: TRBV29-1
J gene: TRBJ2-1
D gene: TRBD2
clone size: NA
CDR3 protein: CSVRLAGGNLSSYNEQFF
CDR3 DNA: TGCAGCGTTCGACTAGCGGGGGGCAATTTGAGCTCCTACAATGAGCAGTTCTTC

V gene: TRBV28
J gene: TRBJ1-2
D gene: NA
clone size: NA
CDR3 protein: CASSYYGYTF
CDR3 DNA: TGTGCCAGCAGCTACTATGGCTACACCTTC

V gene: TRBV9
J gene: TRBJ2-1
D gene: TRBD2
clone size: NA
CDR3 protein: CASSGGLAVYNEQFF
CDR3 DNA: TGTGCCAGCAGCGGGGGACTAGCGGTCTACAATGAGCAGTTCTTC